A single sample is the source of the 11 T cell receptor beta chains below, sequenced in a study of brain T cells in children with intractable seizures (dated by TCRdb to the early 2020s). The receptor library was made with the immunoSEQ multiplex PCR assay. Sourced from immuneACCESS, this table was stored by TCRdb with only in-frame sequences that have V and J called. A share of the clones is absent; for the studies checked, an unresolved V gene accounts for under half, and the remainder has no known explanation. Within this sample are about 64,000 clones, with roughly 95% of them counted one time only. 0.3% to 0.4% of the sample is in the top ten clones. The intended sense of this specimen's time point label: resected brain tissue, or blood drawn just prior to surgery. The sequences come from peripheral blood, collected at surgery. These receptors were obtained from a boy under three years old with focal cortical dysplasia and intractable seizures.

J is TRBJ2-7 and V is TRBV4-1; tentative D call: TRBD1 (6 bases). The germline V gene encodes CDR1 MGHRA and CDR2 YSYEKL. Trimming left V 0 bases short and J 3 bases short, with 12 bases between. The CDR3 runs to 15 residues. The CDR3 protein is CASSQDGGRRYEQYF. The CDR3 bases are TGCGCCAGCAGCCAAGATGGGGGCAGGCGCTACGAGCAGTACTTC.

The V call is TRBV18, the J call TRBJ1-6; unclear D gene. Looked up from germline, CDR1 is KGHSH and CDR2 is LQKENI. Trimming shortened V by 3 bases and J by 8 bases, and 14 bases separated the two germline ends. CDR3 size: 15 residues. CDR3 amino acids: CASSPQGNSDSPLHF. The CDR3, as DNA: TGTGCCAGCTCACCCCAAGGGAATAGTGATTCACCCCTCCACTTT.

The genes are TRBV5-6 and TRBJ1-5; 8 positions agree with TRBD1. Losses at the gene ends were 4 bases for V and 6 bases for J; bases not matched to a gene: 12. Germline CDR1 is SGHDT and CDR2 is YYEEEE. The CDR3 has 16 amino acids. For the CDR3, the DNA is TGTGCCAGCAGCATCTATCGTCGACAGGGGACTCAGCCCCAGCATTTT. This codes for CASSIYRRQGTQPQHF.

V usage is TRBV3-1 (or the pseudogene TRBV3-2) and J usage is TRBJ2-5, with D hard to call. There are 11 residues in the CDR3. Trimming took off 1 base at V and 5 bases at J, with 2 bases between the two ends. The germline CDR1 and CDR2 sequences are LGHDT and YNNKEL (reference sequence). The CDR3 coding sequence is TGTGCCAGCAGCCAAGCCGAGACCCAGTACTTC. Its translation: CASSQAETQYF.

The genes are TRBV4-3 and TRBJ2-7; 9 bases agree with TRBD2. The CDR3 consists of 16 residues. Germline CDR1 reads LGHNA; CDR2 reads YSLEER. V dropped 0 bases and J dropped 2; count of bases not matched to a gene: 5. This CDR3 is CASSQDRAGGTYEQYF. The CDR3 nucleotides are TGCGCCAGCAGCCAAGATCGGGCGGGGGGGACCTACGAGCAGTACTTC.

Only one count was recorded for this clone. This chain uses TRBV24-1 with TRBJ2-1; 13 nucleotides line up with TRBD2. J gave up 8 bases and V 3 bases, and 3 bases lay outside the gene matches. CDR1 is KGHDR and CDR2 is SFDVKD in the germline V gene. The CDR3 extends over 15 amino acids. In nucleotides, the CDR3 is TGTGCCACCAGTGATCATGGACTAGCGGGAGATGAGCAGTTCTTC. Its translation is CATSDHGLAGDEQFF.

The chain is built from TRBV7-9 and TRBJ2-1; D is unresolved. From germline, CDR1 is SEHNR and CDR2 FQNEAQ (reference sequence). The germline V and J ends were trimmed by 5 bases and 0 bases, with 8 bases remaining between them. The CDR3 covers 14 residues. The CDR3 DNA sequence: TGTGCCAGCAGCAGGGAAGGCTCCTACAATGAGCAGTTCTTC. This codes for CASSREGSYNEQFF.

CDR3 loop: CASSLGGLAGLGELFF. The CDR3, as DNA: TGTGCCAGCAGCTTAGGAGGACTAGCGGGCCTCGGGGAGCTGTTTTTT. The chain uses TRBV7-9 and TRBJ2-2; 11 nucleotides align to TRBD2. The J segment lost 7 bases and the V segment lost 1 base, leaving 5 bases of the junction unmatched. CDR3 length: 16 residues. Germline V gene lookup returns CDR1 SEHNR and CDR2 FQNEAQ (reference sequence).

The chain couples TRBV11-3 to TRBJ2-1, with 7 bases identical to TRBD2. This CDR3 has 15 residues. V lost 0 bases to trimming and J lost 9 bases; unmatched junction nucleotides: 8. Germline V CDR1 and CDR2: SGHNT, YENEEA. The CDR3 DNA is TGTGCCAGCAGCTTAGAGCCCGGACTAGTTAGTGAGCAGTTCTTC. Protein sequence: CASSLEPGLVSEQFF.

This chain joins TRBV7-2 and TRBJ2-3; TRBD1 matches 10 bases. Unmatched junction bases numbered 3, after V lost 1 base and J lost 5 bases. The length of the CDR3 is 15 residues. Germline lookup yields CDR1 SGHTA and CDR2 FQGNSA. CDR3 nucleotides: TGTGCCAGCAGCTTAGTAGGGGACAGGGGAGATACGCAGTATTTT. Translation: CASSLVGDRGDTQYF.

CDR3 sequence reads: CASSYSSRNTEAFF. The DNA for the CDR3 is TGTGCCAGCAGTTACTCATCAAGGAACACTGAAGCTTTCTTT. This sequence joins TRBV6-5 and TRBJ1-1; D gene unclear. Trimming took off 0 bases at V and 1 base at J, with 6 bases between the two ends. This CDR3 has 14 residues. The V gene's germline CDR1 is MNHEY and CDR2 SVGAGI.